This T cell receptor (beta chain) stems from a study of blood T cells in healthy people across ages. PCR was performed a second time for about 6 to 11 cycles using a sample-barcoded 5' primer and a J-beta primer mix. Every sample gave at least 2.5 million paired-end reads containing CDR3. TCRdb re-called the 5' RACE reads with MiXCR, one entry per CDR3 protein. The table lists some 1.5 million distinct CDR3 sequences, 40% to 45% of them singletons, with under 5% in the top ten. Sequences were obtained from blood. This receptor was taken from a woman aged 18-30 years in good health.

This CDR3 is CASSLRQGDWNEQFF. In nucleotides, the CDR3 is TGTGCCAGCAGCTTAAGGCAGGGGGATTGGAATGAGCAGTTCTTC. The J gene is TRBJ2-1, the V gene TRBV11-2; TRBD1 matches at 7 bases. This CDR3 contains 15 residues. The germline V gene has CDR1 SGHAT and CDR2 FQNNGV. V was pared by 2 bases and J by 7 bases, with 8 bases of the junction left unmatched.